One and the same sample provided the 28 T cell receptor beta chains below, sequenced in a study of tumor-infiltrating lymphocytes in localized non-small cell lung cancer. Some clones are missing from TCRdb's copy, which holds only in-frame ones; the method was immunoSEQ multiplex PCR. Of 21,000 or so clones in the sample, approximately 73% are singletons; the top ten hold 5.5% to 7%. What was sequenced was lung tumor tissue. The receptors shown here come from a human donor with non-small cell lung cancer.

In nucleotides, the CDR3 is TGCGCCAGCAGCCTCGGACAGGGGCAGGGGAACACTGAAGCTTTCTTT. Translated, it gives CASSLGQGQGNTEAFF. The gene calls are TRBV5-1 and TRBJ1-1, with 9 bases identical to TRBD1. Germline V gene data show CDR1 as SGHRS and CDR2 as YFSETQ. V lost 4 bases, J lost 1 base, and 8 bases stayed unmatched. The CDR3 extends over 16 amino acids.

This clone was observed a handful of times. This chain links TRBV7-2 with TRBJ2-2; tentatively, D is TRBD1 (5 bases). The CDR3 is made up of 13 amino acids. The V end lost 5 bases, the J end lost 9 bases, and 13 bases lay between the germline ends. CDR1 SGHTA and CDR2 FQGNSA come from the germline V gene. CDR3 DNA sequence: TGTGCCAGCAGCCTAAGCAGGGTCCGGGAGCTGTTTTTT. Translation: CASSLSRVRELFF. Supplemented by reference TRBV7-2 and TRBJ2-2, the full variable domain reads GAGVSQSPSNKVTEKGKDVELRCDPISGHTALYWYRQSLGQGLEFLIYFQGNSAPDKSGLPSDRFSAERTGGSVSTLTIQRTQQEDSAVYLCASSLSRVRELFFGEGSRLTVL.

V usage is TRBV11-2 and J usage is TRBJ2-3; D may be TRBD2 (5 bases). Germline V gene data show CDR1 as SGHAT and CDR2 as FQNNGV. With 2 bases removed from V and 7 bases from J, the gap between germline ends came to 16 bases. The CDR3 length is 15 residues. The CDR3 DNA reads as TGTGCCAGCAGCTTATCCGGGGTCGCTTCAAATACGCAGTATTTT. Its translation is CASSLSGVASNTQYF. Filled out from reference TRBV11-2 and TRBJ2-3, the complete variable domain reads EAGVAQSPRYKIIEKRQSVAFWCNPISGHATLYWYQQILGQGPKLLIQFQNNGVVDDSQLPKDRFSAERLKGVDSTLKIQPAKLEDSAVYLCASSLSGVASNTQYFGPGTRLTVL.

The rearrangement uses TRBV7-2 and TRBJ2-1; D not resolved. Germline CDR1 SGHTA, CDR2 FQGNSA. CDR3 length: 11 amino acids. V lost 8 bases to trimming and J lost 8 bases, with 10 bases between them. For the CDR3, the DNA is TGTGCCAGCGGGTGGAGCGATGAGCAGTTCTTC. Amino acid sequence: CASGWSDEQFF.

This chain joins TRBV5-1 and TRBJ1-1, with 12 bases identical to TRBD1. The CDR3 sequence is 18 residues long. Trimming cost V 4 bases and J 4 bases; bases outside gene matches: 14. Per germline, CDR1 SGHRS and CDR2 YFSETQ. CDR3 DNA sequence: TGCGCCAGCAGCCTCCTTTGGGACAGGGGGCTGAAGGGCACTGAAGCTTTCTTT. This codes for CASSLLWDRGLKGTEAFF. The full variable domain, with the rest looked up from reference TRBV5-1 and TRBJ1-1, is KAGVTQTPRYLIKTRGQQVTLSCSPISGHRSVSWYQQTPGQGLQFLFEYFSETQRNKGNFPGRFSGRQFSNSRSEMNVSTLELGDSALYLCASSLLWDRGLKGTEAFFGQGTRLTVV.

This clone was detected once. The gene calls are TRBV5-4 and TRBJ2-7; D is perhaps TRBD1 (6 bases). The CDR3 runs to 15 residues. Germline V gene lookup returns CDR1 SGHNT and CDR2 YYREEE (reference sequence). Trimming cost V 4 bases and J 7 bases, with 21 bases left between them. DNA of the CDR3: TGTGCCAGCAGCCCAACGAATTCACAGGGAGTAGAGCAGTACTTC. This codes for CASSPTNSQGVEQYF.

This chain joins TRBV6-6 and TRBJ1-2; TRBD1 might be the D (5 bases). Trimming cost V 7 bases and J 5 bases, with 20 bases left between them. CDR3 length: 15 residues. CDR1 is MNHNY, CDR2 SVGAGI, per germline (reference sequence). This CDR3 reads CASKKEIQDDYGYTF. The CDR3 DNA reads TGTGCCAGCAAAAAGGAGATACAGGACGATTATGGCTACACCTTC.

V and J are TRBV7-9 and TRBJ2-7; D is undetermined. The CDR3 consists of 13 residues. Germline-derived CDR1 and CDR2 are SEHNR and FQNEAQ (reference sequence). V was pared by 1 base and J by 7 bases, with 11 bases between. Written as DNA, the CDR3 is TGTGCCAGCAGCTTAGGGCTTCATGCGGAGCAGTACTTC. Its protein product is CASSLGLHAEQYF.

The chain links TRBV7-2 to TRBJ2-7, with D possibly being TRBD1 (6 bases). In germline, CDR1 is SGHTA, CDR2 FQGNSA. V dropped 5 bases and J dropped 2 bases, with 16 bases sitting between them. This CDR3 has 15 amino acids. The CDR3 here is CASSQTGYRAYEQYF. CDR3 coding DNA: TGTGCCAGCAGCCAGACGGGCTACAGGGCCTACGAGCAGTACTTC.

The chain links TRBV7-2 to TRBJ2-3; 7 nucleotides align to TRBD2. The CDR3 covers 15 residues. Germline V lookup: CDR1 SGHTA, CDR2 FQGNSA. Trimming took 0 bases from V and 0 from J; bases not matched to a gene: 0. The CDR3 region is CASSLAGGSTDTQYF. As DNA, the CDR3 is TGTGCCAGCAGCTTAGCGGGGGGGAGCACAGATACGCAGTATTTT.

Only a few counts were recorded for this clone. The chain joins TRBV30 to TRBJ1-3, with D uncertain. CDR3 size: 14 residues. CDR1 is GTSNPN, CDR2 SVGIG, per germline (reference sequence). Trimming removed 2 bases from V and 0 bases from J, with 8 bases in between. For the CDR3, the DNA is TGTGCCTGGAGTCGGGGAAGCTCTGGAAACACCATATATTTT. Protein product: CAWSRGSSGNTIYF.

The chain employs TRBV5-1 and TRBJ2-7, with D perhaps TRBD1 (5 bases). V gave up 2 bases and J gave up 6 bases, with 12 bases separating them. This CDR3 has 13 residues. Germline values: CDR1 SGHRS, CDR2 YFSETQ. CDR3: CASSLSPGREQYF. In DNA, the CDR3 is TGCGCCAGCAGCTTATCACCAGGGCGCGAGCAGTACTTC.

This chain connects TRBV7-2 to TRBJ1-2; D is unclear. CDR3 length: 13 amino acids. Per germline, CDR1 SGHTA and CDR2 FQGNSA. Trimming left V 1 base short and J 6 bases short, with 9 bases between. The DNA for the CDR3 is TGTGCCAGCAGCTTAGATCCCAGAAATGGCTACACCTTC. This translates into CASSLDPRNGYTF. The complete variable domain, with remaining parts taken from reference TRBV7-2 and TRBJ1-2, reads GAGVSQSPSNKVTEKGKDVELRCDPISGHTALYWYRQSLGQGLEFLIYFQGNSAPDKSGLPSDRFSAERTGGSVSTLTIQRTQQEDSAVYLCASSLDPRNGYTFGSGTRLTVV.

V gene TRBV7-6 combines with J gene TRBJ2-3; a possible D gene is TRBD1 (6 bases). Germline loops: CDR1 SGHVS, CDR2 FNYEAQ. The CDR3 consists of 15 residues. V lost 5 bases to trimming and J lost 0 bases, with 12 bases between them. The CDR3 reads CASSRRTESTDTQYF. The CDR3 DNA follows: TGTGCCAGCAGCCGAAGGACAGAAAGCACAGATACGCAGTATTTT.

The V and J genes are TRBV18 and TRBJ1-2, with D unclear. Per the germline V gene, CDR1 is KGHSH and CDR2 is LQKENI. Trimming took 3 bases from V and 0 from J, leaving 11 bases between them. This CDR3 is 15 amino acids long. The CDR3 loop reads CASSPGEGTNYGYTF. The CDR3 bases are TGTGCCAGCTCACCCGGAGAGGGCACTAACTATGGCTACACCTTC. Full variable domain (rest looked up from reference TRBV18 and TRBJ1-2): NAGVMQNPRHLVRRRGQEARLRCSPMKGHSHVYWYRQLPEEGLKFMVYLQKENIIDESGMPKERFSAEFPKEGPSILRIQQVVRGDSAAYFCASSPGEGTNYGYTFGSGTRLTVV.

V gene TRBV15 combines with J gene TRBJ1-2; D remains unclear. Germline V gives CDR1 LNHNV, CDR2 YYDKDF (reference sequence). Trimming removed 0 bases at V and 4 bases at J, with 9 bases between. CDR3 length equals 14 residues. The CDR3 loop reads CATSRDTSIYGYTF. The CDR3 nucleotides are TGTGCCACCAGCAGAGATACGAGCATCTATGGCTACACCTTC.

This clone was detected a few times. The chain is built from TRBV2 and TRBJ2-7, with 7 bases matching TRBD1. J gave up 2 bases and V 4 bases, and 5 bases lay outside the gene matches. Per germline, CDR1 SNHLY and CDR2 FYNNEI. This CDR3 has 14 amino acids. The CDR3 sequence is CASSAPGGAYEQYF. The CDR3 bases are TGTGCCAGCAGTGCCCCAGGGGGAGCCTACGAGCAGTACTTC.

This chain connects TRBV15 to TRBJ2-7; D is unclear. Germline lookup yields CDR1 LNHNV and CDR2 YYDKDF (reference sequence). V dropped 5 bases and J dropped 0 bases, with 14 bases sitting between them. The CDR3 has 15 residues. CDR3 residues: CATSPRTVTSYEQYF. In DNA, the CDR3 is TGTGCCACCAGCCCCCGAACAGTAACCTCCTACGAGCAGTACTTC.

This clone appeared once. V usage is TRBV7-7 and J usage is TRBJ2-1; no firm D call. This CDR3 region has 13 residues. Trimming took 5 bases from V and 5 from J, leaving 10 bases between them. Germline values: CDR1 SSHAT, CDR2 FNYEAQ (reference sequence). The DNA for the CDR3 is TGTGCCAGCAGCGTCGGGTGGGACAATGAGCAGTTCTTC. This codes for CASSVGWDNEQFF.

The chain couples TRBV30 to TRBJ2-1; 12 bases are a match to TRBD2. Germline V lookup: CDR1 GTSNPN, CDR2 SVGIG (reference sequence). The CDR3 is made up of 14 amino acids. V lost 5 bases and J lost 8; bases outside the gene matches: 7. CDR3 amino acids: CAWSLAGGPYEQFF. DNA of the CDR3: TGTGCCTGGTCTCTAGCGGGGGGGCCGTATGAGCAGTTCTTC.

This clone was recorded a few times. The chain carries TRBV7-9 and TRBJ2-1; 10 nucleotides agree with TRBD2. After removal of 4 bases from V and 1 base from J, the junction contained 1 base not matched to a gene. CDR3 size: 15 residues. CDR1 is SEHNR, CDR2 FQNEAQ, per germline (reference sequence). The CDR3 region is CASSSGLASYNEQFF. The CDR3 region has the DNA TGTGCCAGCAGCTCGGGACTAGCGTCCTACAATGAGCAGTTCTTC.

In DNA, the CDR3 is TGTGCCAGCAGCTTTGACAGGGTAGGCACTGAAGCTTTCTTT. This translates into CASSFDRVGTEAFF. The gene calls are TRBV7-8 and TRBJ1-1, with 7 bases matching TRBD1. Germline V gene data show CDR1 as SGHVS and CDR2 as FQNEAQ. The J segment lost 4 bases and the V segment lost 3 bases, leaving 5 bases of the junction unmatched. The CDR3 contains 14 residues.

This chain links TRBV4-1 with TRBJ1-1; the match to TRBD1 covers 8 bases. Germline CDR1 and CDR2: MGHRA and YSYEKL. The CDR3 loop spans 15 amino acids. V lost 1 base, J lost 1 base, and 2 bases stayed unmatched. The CDR3 protein is CASSQAGQGNTEAFF. The CDR3 DNA sequence: TGCGCCAGCAGCCAAGCCGGACAGGGGAACACTGAAGCTTTCTTT.

The chain is built from TRBV19 and TRBJ1-2, with TRBD1 identical over 7 bases. With 2 bases clipped from V and 0 bases from J, the junction kept 9 bases outside the gene matches. Germline lookup yields CDR1 LNHDA and CDR2 SQIVND (reference sequence). The CDR3 is 17 residues long. DNA of the CDR3: TGTGCCAGTAGTATAAGGGAGACAGGGTCACCTAACTATGGCTACACCTTC. Translation: CASSIRETGSPNYGYTF.

J is TRBJ1-1 and V is TRBV29-1, with 10 bases identical to TRBD1. Looked up from germline, CDR1 is SQVTM and CDR2 is ANQGSEA. With V trimmed by 7 bases and J by 5 bases, 10 bases remained unmatched. The CDR3 totals 14 residues. The DNA for the CDR3 is TGCAGCGCCCTCGACAGGGGGCGGAGGACTGAAGCTTTCTTT. This gives the protein CSALDRGRRTEAFF.

The chain couples TRBV11-2 to TRBJ1-5, with a tentative D call TRBD1 (5 bases). CDR3 length: 13 residues. V was trimmed by 1 base and J by 7 bases, leaving 8 bases between them. From germline, CDR1 is SGHAT and CDR2 FQNNGV. The CDR3 DNA reads TGTGCCAGCAGCTTAGGAGGGACCCAGCCCCAGCATTTT. This encodes CASSLGGTQPQHF.

This CDR3 is CASRPGGASYNEQFF. CDR3 DNA sequence: TGCGCCAGCAGGCCAGGGGGCGCGTCCTACAATGAGCAGTTCTTC. This sequence joins TRBV5-1 and TRBJ2-1; 8 bases align to TRBD1. CDR1 and CDR2 (germline): SGHRS, YFSETQ. After removal of 5 bases from V and 1 base from J, the junction contained 5 bases not matched to a gene. The CDR3 has 15 amino acids.

The chain is built from TRBV19 and TRBJ1-5, with D possibly TRBD1 on 5 matching bases. The CDR3 consists of 14 residues. CDR1 is LNHDA and CDR2 is SQIVND in the germline V gene (reference sequence). V lost 1 base to trimming and J lost 7 bases, with 11 bases between them. CDR3 protein: CASSIATDGQPQHF. CDR3 in DNA: TGTGCCAGTAGTATAGCGACAGACGGCCAGCCCCAGCATTTT.